This T cell receptor beta chain emerged from a study of tumor-infiltrating lymphocytes in localized non-small cell lung cancer (dated by TCRdb to the early 2020s). Notes on the research overall: Patients whose samples were collected after neoadjuvant chemotherapy, as well as both smokers and never-smokers and several histologies, were included in the cohort. From each patient came resected tumor tissue plus uninvolved lung tissue from that same patient, and the uninvolved lung tissue was described as non-adjacent to the tumor. Alongside flow cytometry, multiplex immunofluorescence, RNA-seq, exome sequencing and proteomics, TCR sequencing was applied to the same patients as one of several integrated assays. The overall ICON cohort was composed of some 160 surgical patients with localized non-small cell lung cancer whose tumors were resected. A total of over 45 patients were included in the paired tumor versus uninvolved lung comparison of immunoSEQ T-cell fraction.

There are a few counts of this clone. It lacks a known antigen. Base qualities were left out, and no much larger clone turns up one base away. The T-cell fraction in tumor and uninvolved lung tissue was obtained from TCR sequencing using the immunoSEQ assay. In the source study's methods: For survival analysis, patients were split into high (upper tertile) and low (lower two tertiles) T-cell fraction groups and compared by log-rank test. A signed-rank test was used to check for differences in T-cell fraction between paired tumor and uninvolved lung. TCRdb took this table from immuneACCESS and kept in-frame rearrangements with V and J called. Such tables lack part of the clones; where checked against another copy, unresolved V genes explain under half of the gap, and the rest is unexplained. The V and J calls and clone size are taken from that table; D and trimming were inferred from the DNA. This sample comprises more than 6,000 clones, 74% of them detected only once. The ten largest clones add up to roughly 30% of the sample.

CDR1 and CDR2 are read off the germline V gene (reference sequence) as SGHAT and FQDESV. From its cysteine to its phenylalanine, the CDR3 spans 16 amino acids. Only CDR3 DNA remains: 48 bases, in frame from the first base. Between the V and J ends, shortened by 5 bases and 0 bases respectively, the junction contains 16 bases. What the work shows at the level of the full study, not this receptor alone: The TCR-derived T-cell fraction showed no difference between the flow cytometry-defined immunotypes IM1 (good prognosis) and IM2 (poor prognosis). Different pieces of the same tissue were used for different assays, so technical variation could not be separated from intratumor heterogeneity. Recurrence-free survival showed no association with tumor T-cell fraction measured by TCR sequencing (p = 0.61). Higher T cell infiltration in tumors than in uninvolved lung tissue was supported by TCRbeta sequencing, consistent with immunofluorescence CD3 counts. Assay coverage differed among patients according to how much tissue was available, so only a subset of the cohort had TCR sequencing.

The first patient joined ICON in the first half of 2016, and enrollment wrapped up when the last patient was enrolled in 2018. A subcohort of some 80 patients provided fresh tumor and matched uninvolved tissue for in-depth immune analyses, with TCR sequencing among those analyses. DNA for TCR sequencing was isolated from bulk tissue, and no cell sorting was done. The material sequenced was lung tumor tissue. The sequence joins TRBV11-1 to TRBJ1-1; no D gene call is confident. The source is a human donor with non-small cell lung cancer. The CDR3 corresponds to CASSPLTHRVNTEAFF. The sequenced DNA: TGTGCCAGCAGCCCCCTAACACATAGGGTGAACACTGAAGCTTTCTTT.